Each of the 16 T cell receptor beta chains below was sequenced from the same sample in a study of PD-1 blockade in classical Hodgkin lymphoma. After autologous stem cell transplantation all patients relapsed, and prior brentuximab vedotin exposure differed between cohorts. Investigators obtained CD8+ T cells from thawed PBMCs by magnetic negative selection. Profiling relied on immunoSEQ multiplex PCR, and the TCRdb table lists in-frame clones only, not all of them. Here the sample spans about 27,000 clones, about 86% being singletons. The source was CD8+ T cells from blood, collected at baseline. These receptors originate from a human donor with classical Hodgkin lymphoma.

The chain links TRBV4-1 to TRBJ2-7; D not resolved. V lost 4 bases and J lost 7, with 11 bases in between. The CDR3 is made up of 12 amino acids. CDR1 and CDR2 from the germline V gene are MGHRA and YSYEKL. The CDR3 DNA is TGCGCCAGCAGCCCGCCACGTGGGGAGCAGTACTTC. Translating gives CASSPPRGEQYF.

The rearrangement joins TRBV28 to TRBJ2-3; 9 bases are a match to TRBD2. Germline-derived CDR1 and CDR2 are MDHEN and SYDVKM. The CDR3 sequence is 17 residues long. V lost 6 bases and J lost 6; bases outside the gene matches: 16. The CDR3 nucleotides read TGTGCCAGCAGCCCCGCCTTTGAGCGGGAGGTCCCCGATACGCAGTATTTT. Encoded protein: CASSPAFEREVPDTQYF.

The chain joins TRBV27 to TRBJ1-5, with unresolved D. The CDR3 is 16 amino acids. The V end was cut by 1 base, the J end by 2 bases, with 12 bases between. Germline lookup yields CDR1 MNHEY and CDR2 SMNVEV (reference sequence). This chain's CDR3 is CASSLFSPGGNQPQHF. Written as DNA, the CDR3 is TGTGCCAGCAGTTTATTTTCCCCCGGAGGCAATCAGCCCCAGCATTTT.

J is TRBJ2-2 and V is TRBV9; D gene unclear. Deletions cut 4 bases from V and 7 bases from J, with 26 bases between. The CDR3 is made up of 18 amino acids. Germline CDR1 is SGDLS and CDR2 is YYNGEE. The CDR3 DNA follows: TGTGCCAGCAGCCTCATTGGGTCGCTCGGTGGCGGAGACGGGGAGCTGTTTTTT. It is translated as CASSLIGSLGGGDGELFF.

The count of this clone is one. CDR3 region: CASSSPLRYNEQFF. The DNA for the CDR3 is TGTGCCAGCAGCTCCCCCCTAAGATACAATGAGCAGTTCTTC. This sequence joins TRBV7-9 and TRBJ2-1, with D hard to call. This CDR3 is 14 amino acids long. The germline V gene encodes CDR1 SEHNR and CDR2 FQNEAQ (reference sequence). Trimming cost V 4 bases and J 4 bases, with 11 bases left between them.

V gene TRBV9 combines with J gene TRBJ1-2; 8 nucleotides agree with TRBD1. Germline V gene sequence: CDR1 SGDLS, CDR2 YYNGEE. The CDR3 covers 14 residues. V lost 2 bases and J lost 7; bases outside the gene matches: 7. The DNA of the CDR3 is TGTGCCAGCAGCGTCTTAGACAGGGGACGTGGCTACACCTTC. Its translation is CASSVLDRGRGYTF.

The chain links TRBV5-5 to TRBJ2-7, with D perhaps TRBD2 (6 bases). Germline CDR1 and CDR2: SGHKS and YYEKEE (reference sequence). Trimming left V 2 bases short and J 2 bases short, with 14 bases between. The CDR3 runs to 15 residues. CDR3 nucleotide sequence: TGTGCCAGCAGCTTCTTTTCCGGGAGTACCTACGAGCAGTACTTC. Its protein product is CASSFFSGSTYEQYF. Variable domain in full (rest from reference TRBV5-5 and TRBJ2-7): DAGVTQSPTHLIKTRGQQVTLRCSPISGHKSVSWYQQVLGQGPQFIFQYYEKEERGRGNFPDRFSARQFPNYSSELNVNALLLGDSALYLCASSFFSGSTYEQYFGPGTRLTVT.

This clone has a single count. This chain links TRBV7-9 with TRBJ1-6; 8 bases align to TRBD1. CDR3 length: 14 residues. Germline lookup yields CDR1 SEHNR and CDR2 FQNEAQ (reference sequence). Trimming cost V 4 bases and J 9 bases; bases outside gene matches: 5. Here the CDR3 DNA reads TGTGCCAGCAGCTCAGGACAGGGTTCTTCACCCCTCCACTTT. Its protein product is CASSSGQGSSPLHF.

The rearrangement uses TRBV30 and TRBJ2-2; tentative D call: TRBD1 (5 bases). Trimming removed 5 bases at V and 8 bases at J, with 18 bases between. The germline gives CDR1 GTSNPN, CDR2 SVGIG (reference sequence). The CDR3 sequence is 14 residues long. CDR3 in amino acids: CAWFPGLGDGELFF. CDR3 nucleotide sequence: TGTGCCTGGTTCCCTGGGCTAGGGGATGGGGAGCTGTTTTTT.

J is TRBJ2-7 and V is TRBV30; D might be TRBD2 (6 bases). This CDR3 region has 11 residues. Trimming removed 3 bases from V and 4 bases from J, with 7 bases in between. Germline CDR1 GTSNPN, CDR2 SVGIG (reference sequence). As DNA, the CDR3 is TGTGCCTGGAGGGAGGGGTACGAGCAGTACTTC. Translating it yields CAWREGYEQYF.

This clone turned up a few times. CDR3 sequence (DNA): TGCAGCGCCTACAGGGGGAACACTGAAGCTTTCTTT. Translating gives CSAYRGNTEAFF. The chain recombines TRBV29-1 with TRBJ1-1; 7 positions match TRBD1. The V gene end was trimmed by 7 bases and the J gene end by 1 base; junction bases not matched to a gene: 3. Germline V gene sequence: CDR1 SQVTM, CDR2 ANQGSEA. There are 12 residues in the CDR3. The complete variable domain, with remaining parts taken from reference TRBV29-1 and TRBJ1-1, reads SAVISQKPSRDICQRGTSLTIQCQVDSQVTMMFWYRQQPGQSLTLIATANQGSEATYESGFVIDKFPISRPNLTFSTLTVSNMSPEDSSIYLCSAYRGNTEAFFGQGTRLTVV.

In this sample, this clone turned up once. This CDR3 is missing its conserved last phenylalanine or tryptophan, likely due to a read error. The limits of the CDR3 on the DNA are not certain, so only TCRdb's listed CDR3 is given. J is TRBJ2-6 and V is TRBV7-9. The CDR3 is 10 amino acids in total, end residues counted. Germline-derived CDR1 and CDR2 are SEHNR and FQNEAQ (reference sequence). The CDR3 sequence: CASSPRDPFP.

The CDR3 region is CASSHRTSGYNEQFF. CDR3 sequence (DNA): TGTGCCAGCAGCCACCGGACTAGCGGGTACAATGAGCAGTTCTTC. The gene calls are TRBV7-8 and TRBJ2-1, with 11 bases lining up with TRBD2. CDR1 is SGHVS and CDR2 is FQNEAQ in the germline V gene. V lost 5 bases to trimming and J lost 4 bases; unmatched junction nucleotides: 4. The CDR3 loop spans 15 amino acids. The full variable domain, with the rest looked up from reference TRBV7-8 and TRBJ2-1, is GAGVSQSPRYKVAKRGQDVALRCDPISGHVSLFWYQQALGQGPEFLTYFQNEAQLDKSGLPSDRFFAERPEGSVSTLKIQRTQQEDSAVYLCASSHRTSGYNEQFFGPGTRLTVL.

The V and J genes are TRBV27 and TRBJ2-1; 7 bases map to TRBD2. After removal of 5 bases from V and 1 base from J, the junction contained 8 bases not matched to a gene. CDR3 size: 16 residues. The germline CDR1 and CDR2 sequences are MNHEY and SMNVEV (reference sequence). Written as DNA, the CDR3 is TGTGCCAGCAGTCTACCCCTGGGGGGGTCCTACAATGAGCAGTTCTTC. This codes for CASSLPLGGSYNEQFF.

The rearrangement links TRBV2 to TRBJ2-1; perhaps TRBD2 as D (6 bases). Germline loops: CDR1 SNHLY, CDR2 FYNNEI. Trimming removed 6 bases from V and 4 bases from J, with 7 bases in between. The CDR3 contains 12 residues. CDR3 nucleotide sequence: TGTGCCAGCAGGGGGAGGTACAATGAGCAGTTCTTC. Its translation is CASRGRYNEQFF. Variable domain in full (rest from reference TRBV2 and TRBJ2-1): EPEVTQTPSHQVTQMGQEVILRCVPISNHLYFYWYRQILGQKVEFLVSFYNNEISEKSEIFDDQFSVERPDGSNFTLKIRSTKLEDSAMYFCASRGRYNEQFFGPGTRLTVL.

V and J are TRBV7-9 and TRBJ2-7; D is ambiguous. The CDR3 totals 12 residues. V was shortened by 3 bases and J by 4 bases, with 7 bases between the two germline ends. Germline CDR1 SEHNR, CDR2 FQNEAQ (reference sequence). The chain's CDR3 is CASSFLGYEQYF. The CDR3 DNA reads as TGTGCCAGCAGCTTTTTGGGTTACGAGCAGTACTTC.